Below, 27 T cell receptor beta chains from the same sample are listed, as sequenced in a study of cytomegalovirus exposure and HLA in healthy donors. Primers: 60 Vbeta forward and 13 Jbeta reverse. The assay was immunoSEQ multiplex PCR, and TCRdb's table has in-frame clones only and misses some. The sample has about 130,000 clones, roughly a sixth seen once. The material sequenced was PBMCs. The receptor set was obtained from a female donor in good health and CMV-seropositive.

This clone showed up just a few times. The CDR3 loop is CASRRNRGGLTNEKLFF. CDR3 sequence (DNA): TGTGCCAGCAGAAGAAACAGGGGGGGCCTAACTAATGAAAAACTGTTTTTT. The chain carries TRBV2 and TRBJ1-4; the match to TRBD1 covers 8 bases. From germline, CDR1 is SNHLY and CDR2 FYNNEI. The CDR3 is 17 residues long. V lost 6 bases and J lost 1; bases outside the gene matches: 10.

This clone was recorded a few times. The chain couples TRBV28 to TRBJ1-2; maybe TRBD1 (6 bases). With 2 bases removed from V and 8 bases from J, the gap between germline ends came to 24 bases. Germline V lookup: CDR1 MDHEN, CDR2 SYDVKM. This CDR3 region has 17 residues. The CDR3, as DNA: TGTGCCAGCAGTTTAGGGGGCTGGGACGGCAGGGCTAGGGGCTACACCTTC. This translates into CASSLGGWDGRARGYTF.

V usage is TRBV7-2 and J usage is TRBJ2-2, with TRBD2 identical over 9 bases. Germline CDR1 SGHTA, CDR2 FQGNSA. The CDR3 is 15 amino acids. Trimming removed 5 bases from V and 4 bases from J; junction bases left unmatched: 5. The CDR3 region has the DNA TGTGCCAGCAGCCCGAGACTAGCGGCCACCGGGGAGCTGTTTTTT. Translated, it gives CASSPRLAATGELFF.

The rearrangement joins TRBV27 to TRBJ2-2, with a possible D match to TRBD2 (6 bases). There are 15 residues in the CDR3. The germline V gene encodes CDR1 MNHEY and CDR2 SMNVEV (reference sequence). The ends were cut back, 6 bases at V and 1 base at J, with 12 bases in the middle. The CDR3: CASRVAGLNTGELFF. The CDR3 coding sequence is TGTGCCAGCAGGGTGGCGGGGCTGAACACCGGGGAGCTGTTTTTT.

Here the CDR3 reads CASSREGRTYGYTF. CDR3 sequence (DNA): TGTGCCAGCAGCCGCGAGGGGAGGACGTATGGCTACACCTTC. V and J are TRBV7-2 and TRBJ1-2; TRBD1 is a possible D gene (5 bases). The CDR3 is 14 residues long. Trimming shortened V by 5 bases and J by 5 bases, and 15 bases separated the two germline ends. Germline V gene data show CDR1 as SGHTA and CDR2 as FQGNSA. The variable domain in full, with the rest retrieved from reference TRBV7-2 and TRBJ1-2, is GAGVSQSPSNKVTEKGKDVELRCDPISGHTALYWYRQSLGQGLEFLIYFQGNSAPDKSGLPSDRFSAERTGGSVSTLTIQRTQQEDSAVYLCASSREGRTYGYTFGSGTRLTVV.

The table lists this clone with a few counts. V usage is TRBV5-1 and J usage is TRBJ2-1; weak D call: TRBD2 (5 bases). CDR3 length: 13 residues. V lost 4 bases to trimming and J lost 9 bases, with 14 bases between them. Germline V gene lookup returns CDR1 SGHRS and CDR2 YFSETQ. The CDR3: CASSETSFTEQFF. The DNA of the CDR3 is TGCGCCAGCAGCGAAACTAGTTTCACTGAGCAGTTCTTC.

The CDR3 sequence is CASSFRTGVVAFF. CDR3 in DNA: TGCGCCAGCAGCTTCCGGACAGGGGTAGTAGCTTTCTTT. V is TRBV5-1 and J is TRBJ1-1; 9 nucleotides agree with TRBD1. Unmatched junction bases numbered 6, after V lost 2 bases and J lost 10 bases. The CDR3 covers 13 residues. Looked up from germline, CDR1 is SGHRS and CDR2 is YFSETQ.

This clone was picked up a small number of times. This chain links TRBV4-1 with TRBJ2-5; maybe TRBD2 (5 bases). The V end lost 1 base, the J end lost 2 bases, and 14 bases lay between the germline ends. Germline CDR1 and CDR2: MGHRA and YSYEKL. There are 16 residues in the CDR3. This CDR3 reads CASSQGGSEGQETQYF. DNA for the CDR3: TGCGCCAGCAGCCAAGGGGGTTCTGAGGGTCAAGAGACCCAGTACTTC.

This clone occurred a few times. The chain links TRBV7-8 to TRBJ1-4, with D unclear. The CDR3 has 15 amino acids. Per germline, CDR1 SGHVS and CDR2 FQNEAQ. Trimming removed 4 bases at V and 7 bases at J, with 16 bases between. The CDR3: CASSSYRSGGEKLFF. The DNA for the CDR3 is TGTGCCAGCAGCTCCTATCGGAGCGGTGGTGAAAAACTGTTTTTT.

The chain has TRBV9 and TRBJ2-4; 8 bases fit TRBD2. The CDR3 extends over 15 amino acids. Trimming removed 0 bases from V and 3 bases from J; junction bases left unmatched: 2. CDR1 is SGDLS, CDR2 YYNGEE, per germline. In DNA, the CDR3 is TGTGCCAGCAGCGTAGCGGGGGGGGACAAAAACATTCAGTACTTC. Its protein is CASSVAGGDKNIQYF.

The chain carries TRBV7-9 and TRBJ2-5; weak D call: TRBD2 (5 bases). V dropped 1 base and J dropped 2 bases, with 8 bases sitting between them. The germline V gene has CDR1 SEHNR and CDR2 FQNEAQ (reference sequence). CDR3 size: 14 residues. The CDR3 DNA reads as TGTGCCAGCAGCTTAGGGACTTTTCAAGAGACCCAGTACTTC. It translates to CASSLGTFQETQYF.

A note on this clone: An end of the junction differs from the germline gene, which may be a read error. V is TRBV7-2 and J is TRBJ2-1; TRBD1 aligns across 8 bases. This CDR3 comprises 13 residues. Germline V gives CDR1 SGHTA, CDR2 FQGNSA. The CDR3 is CASSLGSPGGSLF. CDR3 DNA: TGTGCCAGCAGCTTAGGGTCCCCAGGGGGCTCACTCTTC.

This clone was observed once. For the CDR3, the DNA is TGCGCCAGCAGCCAAGGCGGCACCTTCTATGGCTACACCTTC. Translated, it gives CASSQGGTFYGYTF. J is TRBJ1-2 and V is TRBV4-3; no definite D call. The germline V gene encodes CDR1 LGHNA and CDR2 YSLEER. V was trimmed by 1 base and J by 4 bases, leaving 10 bases between them. This CDR3 is 14 amino acids long.

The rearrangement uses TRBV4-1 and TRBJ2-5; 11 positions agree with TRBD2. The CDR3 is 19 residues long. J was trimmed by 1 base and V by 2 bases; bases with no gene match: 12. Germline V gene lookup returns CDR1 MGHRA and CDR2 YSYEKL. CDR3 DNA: TGCGCCAGCAGCCAAAGGGACAGATCTAGCGGGAGGTCCCAAGAGACCCAGTACTTC. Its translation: CASSQRDRSSGRSQETQYF.

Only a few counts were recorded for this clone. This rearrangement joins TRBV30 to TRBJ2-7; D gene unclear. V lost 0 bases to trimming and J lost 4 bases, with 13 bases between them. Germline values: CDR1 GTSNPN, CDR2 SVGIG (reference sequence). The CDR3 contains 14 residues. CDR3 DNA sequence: TGTGCCTGGAGTGTAAGGTCGGGTTTTTACGAGCAGTACTTC. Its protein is CAWSVRSGFYEQYF.

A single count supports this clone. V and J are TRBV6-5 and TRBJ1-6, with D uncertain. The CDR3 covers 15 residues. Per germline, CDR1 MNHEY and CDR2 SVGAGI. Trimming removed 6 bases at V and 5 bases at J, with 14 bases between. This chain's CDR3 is CASSYLREDNSPLHF. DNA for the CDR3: TGTGCCAGCAGCTACCTAAGGGAGGATAATTCACCCCTCCACTTT.

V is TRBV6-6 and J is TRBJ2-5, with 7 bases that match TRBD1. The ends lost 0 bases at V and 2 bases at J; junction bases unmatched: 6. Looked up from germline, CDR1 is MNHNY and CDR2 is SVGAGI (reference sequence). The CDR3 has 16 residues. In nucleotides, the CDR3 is TGTGCCAGCAGTTACTCGTCGGACAGGATTCAAGAGACCCAGTACTTC. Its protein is CASSYSSDRIQETQYF.

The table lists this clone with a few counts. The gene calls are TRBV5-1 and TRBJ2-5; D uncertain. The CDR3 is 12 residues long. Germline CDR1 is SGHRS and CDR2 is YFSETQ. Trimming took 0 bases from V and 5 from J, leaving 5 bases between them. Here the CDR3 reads CASSLGLETQYF. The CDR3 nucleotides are TGCGCCAGCAGCTTGGGACTGGAGACCCAGTACTTC.

In DNA, the CDR3 is TGTGCCAGCAGCCTTAGGGGACAACGAGTGGAGCAGTACTTC. It encodes CASSLRGQRVEQYF. V and J are TRBV7-2 and TRBJ2-7; possible D gene TRBD1, 6 bases. CDR1 and CDR2 (germline): SGHTA, FQGNSA. V lost 5 bases to trimming and J lost 7 bases, with 18 bases between them. There are 14 residues in the CDR3.

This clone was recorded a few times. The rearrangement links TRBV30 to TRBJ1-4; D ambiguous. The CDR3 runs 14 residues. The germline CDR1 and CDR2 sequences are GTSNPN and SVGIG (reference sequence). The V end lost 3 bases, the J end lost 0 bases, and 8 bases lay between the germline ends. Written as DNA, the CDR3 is TGTGCCTGGAGGAACGGGGCAACTAATGAAAAACTGTTTTTT. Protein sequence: CAWRNGATNEKLFF.

The CDR3 region is CASSQLSGGRNEKLFF. For the CDR3, the DNA is TGTGCCAGCAGCCAGCTATCGGGGGGCCGGAATGAAAAACTGTTTTTT. J is TRBJ1-4 and V is TRBV4-2; D is possibly TRBD1 (6 bases). V lost 3 bases to trimming and J lost 5 bases, with 16 bases between them. CDR1 and CDR2 from the germline V gene are LGHNA and YNFKEQ. This CDR3 comprises 16 residues.

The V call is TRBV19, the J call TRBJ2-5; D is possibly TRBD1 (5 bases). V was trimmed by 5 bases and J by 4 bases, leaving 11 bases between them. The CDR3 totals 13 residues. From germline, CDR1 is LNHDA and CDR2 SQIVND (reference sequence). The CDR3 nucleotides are TGTGCCAGTAGTCCCCGACAGCCAGAGACCCAGTACTTC. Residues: CASSPRQPETQYF.

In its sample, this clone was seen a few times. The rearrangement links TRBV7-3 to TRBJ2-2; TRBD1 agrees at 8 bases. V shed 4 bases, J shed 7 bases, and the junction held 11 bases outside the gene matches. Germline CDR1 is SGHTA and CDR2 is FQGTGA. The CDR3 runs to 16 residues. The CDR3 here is CASSSIRDRSYGELFF. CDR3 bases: TGTGCCAGCAGCTCCATCCGGGACAGGTCGTACGGGGAGCTGTTTTTT.

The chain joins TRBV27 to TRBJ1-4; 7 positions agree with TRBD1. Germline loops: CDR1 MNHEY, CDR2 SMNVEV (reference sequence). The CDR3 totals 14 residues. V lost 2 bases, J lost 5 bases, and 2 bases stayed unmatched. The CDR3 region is CASSLRDSNEKLFF. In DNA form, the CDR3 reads TGTGCCAGCAGTTTACGGGACAGCAATGAAAAACTGTTTTTT.

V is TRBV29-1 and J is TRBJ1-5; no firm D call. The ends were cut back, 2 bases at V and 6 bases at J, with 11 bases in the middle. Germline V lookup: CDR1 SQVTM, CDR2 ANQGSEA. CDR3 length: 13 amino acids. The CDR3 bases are TGCAGCGTTGAAATCATAGCCGGTCAGCCCCAGCATTTT. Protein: CSVEIIAGQPQHF. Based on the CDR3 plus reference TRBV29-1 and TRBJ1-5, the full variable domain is SAVISQKPSRDICQRGTSLTIQCQVDSQVTMMFWYRQQPGQSLTLIATANQGSEATYESGFVIDKFPISRPNLTFSTLTVSNMSPEDSSIYLCSVEIIAGQPQHFGDGTRLSIL.

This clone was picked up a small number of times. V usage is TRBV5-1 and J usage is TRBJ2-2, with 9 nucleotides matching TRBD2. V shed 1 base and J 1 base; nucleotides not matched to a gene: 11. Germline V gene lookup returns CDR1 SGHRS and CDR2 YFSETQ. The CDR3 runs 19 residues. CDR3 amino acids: CASSLNRDSGRRNTGELFF. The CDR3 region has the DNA TGCGCCAGCAGCTTGAATCGAGACAGCGGGAGGAGGAACACCGGGGAGCTGTTTTTT.

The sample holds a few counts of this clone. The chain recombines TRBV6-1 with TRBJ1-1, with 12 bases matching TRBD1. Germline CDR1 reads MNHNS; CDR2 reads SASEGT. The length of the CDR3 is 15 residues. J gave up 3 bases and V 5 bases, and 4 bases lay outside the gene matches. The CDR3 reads CASSRDRGRDTEAFF. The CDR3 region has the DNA TGTGCCAGCAGTCGGGACAGGGGGCGTGACACTGAAGCTTTCTTT.